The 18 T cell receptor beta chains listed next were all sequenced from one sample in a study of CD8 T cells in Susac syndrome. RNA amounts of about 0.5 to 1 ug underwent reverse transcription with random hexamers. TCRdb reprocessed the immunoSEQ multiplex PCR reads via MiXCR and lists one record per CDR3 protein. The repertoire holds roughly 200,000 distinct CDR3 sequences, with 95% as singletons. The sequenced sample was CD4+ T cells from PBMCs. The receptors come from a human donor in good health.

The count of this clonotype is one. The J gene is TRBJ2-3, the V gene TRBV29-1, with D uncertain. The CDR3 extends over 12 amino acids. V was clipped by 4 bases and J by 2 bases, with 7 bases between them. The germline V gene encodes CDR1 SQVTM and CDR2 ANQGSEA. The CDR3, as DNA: TGCAGCGTTGGCCCGACCACAGATACGCAGTATTTT. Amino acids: CSVGPTTDTQYF.

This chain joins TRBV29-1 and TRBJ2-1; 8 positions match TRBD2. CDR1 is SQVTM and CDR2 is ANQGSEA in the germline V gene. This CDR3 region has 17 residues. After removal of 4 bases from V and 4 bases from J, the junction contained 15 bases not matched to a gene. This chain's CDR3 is CSVASGSFITRYNEQFF. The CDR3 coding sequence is TGCAGCGTTGCCAGCGGGAGTTTTATTACCAGATACAATGAGCAGTTCTTC.

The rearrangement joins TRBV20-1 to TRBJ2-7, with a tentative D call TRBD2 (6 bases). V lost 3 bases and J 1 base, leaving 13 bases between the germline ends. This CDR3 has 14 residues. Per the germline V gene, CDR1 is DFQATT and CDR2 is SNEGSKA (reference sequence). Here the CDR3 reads CSASSGPLSYEQYF. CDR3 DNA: TGCAGTGCTAGTAGCGGCCCTCTTTCCTACGAGCAGTACTTC.

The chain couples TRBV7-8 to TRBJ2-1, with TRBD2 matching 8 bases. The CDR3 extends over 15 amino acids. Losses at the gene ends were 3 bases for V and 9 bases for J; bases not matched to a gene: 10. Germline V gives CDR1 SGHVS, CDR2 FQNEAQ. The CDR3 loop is CASSFPSGSVAEQFF. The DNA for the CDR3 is TGTGCCAGCAGCTTTCCGAGCGGGAGCGTCGCTGAGCAGTTCTTC.

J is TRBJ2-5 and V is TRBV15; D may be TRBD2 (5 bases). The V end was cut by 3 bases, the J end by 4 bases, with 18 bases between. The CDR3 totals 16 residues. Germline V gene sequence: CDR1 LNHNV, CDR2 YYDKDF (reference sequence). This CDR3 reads CATSRVDYGSGETQYF. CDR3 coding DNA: TGTGCCACCAGCAGGGTCGATTATGGGAGTGGAGAGACCCAGTACTTC.

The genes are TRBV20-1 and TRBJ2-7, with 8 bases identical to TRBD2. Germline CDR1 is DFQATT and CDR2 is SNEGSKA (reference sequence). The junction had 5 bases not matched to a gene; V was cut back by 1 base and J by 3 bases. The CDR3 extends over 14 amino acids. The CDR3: CSARGRGGIYEQYF. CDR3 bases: TGCAGTGCTAGAGGTCGGGGGGGGATCTACGAGCAGTACTTC.

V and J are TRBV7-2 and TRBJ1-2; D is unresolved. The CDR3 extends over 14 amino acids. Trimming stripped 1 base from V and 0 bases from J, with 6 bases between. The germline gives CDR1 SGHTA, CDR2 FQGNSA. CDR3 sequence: CASSLESSNYGYTF. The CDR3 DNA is TGTGCCAGCAGCTTAGAGTCGTCTAACTATGGCTACACCTTC.

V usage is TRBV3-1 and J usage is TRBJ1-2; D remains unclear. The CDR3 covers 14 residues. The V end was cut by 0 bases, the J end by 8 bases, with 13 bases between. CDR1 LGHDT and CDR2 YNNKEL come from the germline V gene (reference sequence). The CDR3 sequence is CASSQEVSGVGYTF. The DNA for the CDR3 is TGTGCCAGCAGCCAAGAAGTTTCTGGGGTCGGCTACACCTTC.

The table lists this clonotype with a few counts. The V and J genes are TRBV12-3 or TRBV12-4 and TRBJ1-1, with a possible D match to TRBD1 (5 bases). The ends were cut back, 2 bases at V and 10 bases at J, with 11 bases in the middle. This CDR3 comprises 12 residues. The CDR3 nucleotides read TGTGCCAGCAGTTTAAATGGCAGGGCAGCTTTCTTT. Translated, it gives CASSLNGRAAFF.

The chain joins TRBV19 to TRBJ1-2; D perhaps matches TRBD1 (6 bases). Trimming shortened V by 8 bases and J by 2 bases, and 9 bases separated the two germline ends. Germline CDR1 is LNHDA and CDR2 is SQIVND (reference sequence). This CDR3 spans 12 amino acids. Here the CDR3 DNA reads TGTGCCAGTCACACAGGGAACTATGGCTACACCTTC. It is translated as CASHTGNYGYTF.

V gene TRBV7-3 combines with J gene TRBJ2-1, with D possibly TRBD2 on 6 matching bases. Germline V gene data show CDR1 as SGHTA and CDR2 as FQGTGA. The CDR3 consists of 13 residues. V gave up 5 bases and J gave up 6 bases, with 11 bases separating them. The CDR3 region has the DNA TGTGCCAGCAGCCGAGGGACTCTCAATGAGCAGTTCTTC. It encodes CASSRGTLNEQFF.

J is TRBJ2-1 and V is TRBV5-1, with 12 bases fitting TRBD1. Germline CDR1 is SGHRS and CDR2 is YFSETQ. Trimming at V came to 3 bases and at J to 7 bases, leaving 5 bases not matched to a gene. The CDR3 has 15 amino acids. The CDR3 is CASSSGQGAFNEQFF. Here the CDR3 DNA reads TGCGCCAGCAGCTCGGGACAGGGGGCGTTTAATGAGCAGTTCTTC.

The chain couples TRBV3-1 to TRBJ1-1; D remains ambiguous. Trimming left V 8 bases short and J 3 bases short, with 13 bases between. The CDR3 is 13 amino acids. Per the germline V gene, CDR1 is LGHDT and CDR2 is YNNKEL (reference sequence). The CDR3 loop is CASGGGGYTEAFF. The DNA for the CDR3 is TGTGCCAGCGGCGGCGGTGGGTACACTGAAGCTTTCTTT.

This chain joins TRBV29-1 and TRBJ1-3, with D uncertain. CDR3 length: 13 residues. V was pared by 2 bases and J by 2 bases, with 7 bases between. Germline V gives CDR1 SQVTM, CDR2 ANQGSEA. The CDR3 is CSVETATGNTIYF. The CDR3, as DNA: TGCAGCGTTGAAACCGCCACTGGAAACACCATATATTTT.

The CDR3: CSVGSSGEETQYF. DNA of the CDR3: TGCAGTGTTGGCTCTAGCGGGGAAGAGACCCAGTACTTC. The chain is built from TRBV20-1 and TRBJ2-5; 9 nucleotides align to TRBD2. The J segment lost 3 bases and the V segment lost 7 bases, leaving 6 bases of the junction unmatched. The CDR3 sequence is 13 residues long. Germline V lookup: CDR1 DFQATT, CDR2 SNEGSKA (reference sequence).

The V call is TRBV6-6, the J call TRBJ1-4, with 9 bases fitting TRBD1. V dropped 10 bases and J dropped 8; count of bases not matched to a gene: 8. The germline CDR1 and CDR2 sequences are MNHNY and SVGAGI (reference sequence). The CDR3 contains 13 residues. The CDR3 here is CATNRGLGEKLFF. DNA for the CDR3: TGTGCCACCAACAGGGGGCTCGGGGAAAAACTGTTTTTT.

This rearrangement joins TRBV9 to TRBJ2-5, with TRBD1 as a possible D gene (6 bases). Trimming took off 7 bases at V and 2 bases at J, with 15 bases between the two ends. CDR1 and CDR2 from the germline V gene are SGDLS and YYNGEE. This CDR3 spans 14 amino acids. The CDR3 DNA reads TGTGCCAGCGAAAGGGGACATAGTCAAGAGACCCAGTACTTC. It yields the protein CASERGHSQETQYF.

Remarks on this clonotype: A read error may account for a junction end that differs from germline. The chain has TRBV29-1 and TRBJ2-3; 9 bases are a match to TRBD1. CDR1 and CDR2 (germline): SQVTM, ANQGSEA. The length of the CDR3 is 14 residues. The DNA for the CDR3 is TGCAGCGTGGCGGGACAGGGTAGCACAGATACGCAGTTTTTT. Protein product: CSVAGQGSTDTQFF.